This T cell receptor (beta chain) emerged from a study of PD-1 blockade in classical Hodgkin lymphoma. Profiled with immunoSEQ multiplex PCR; TCRdb holds only in-frame clones, not every one. The sample lists about 16,000 clones; less than 70% were seen once. This CDR3 has 17 residues. V was pared by 0 bases and J by 2 bases, with 6 bases of the junction left unmatched. Sample time point: cycle 4 day 1 (C4D1), after 6 weeks of nivolumab. With no exception, relapse followed autologous stem cell transplantation in all patients, and brentuximab vedotin exposure varied. Sequences were derived from peripheral blood mononuclear cells (PBMCs), sampled before the fourth cycle of nivolumab. The V call is TRBV5-7, the J call TRBJ1-5, with TRBD1 matching over 9 bases. TRBV5-7 falls under the ORF class, with uncertain function. The TCR comes from a human donor with classical Hodgkin lymphoma. The CDR3 sequence is CASSLGGQGGRNQPQHF. In DNA, the CDR3 is TGTGCCAGCAGCTTGGGGGGACAGGGTGGACGCAATCAGCCCCAGCATTTT.